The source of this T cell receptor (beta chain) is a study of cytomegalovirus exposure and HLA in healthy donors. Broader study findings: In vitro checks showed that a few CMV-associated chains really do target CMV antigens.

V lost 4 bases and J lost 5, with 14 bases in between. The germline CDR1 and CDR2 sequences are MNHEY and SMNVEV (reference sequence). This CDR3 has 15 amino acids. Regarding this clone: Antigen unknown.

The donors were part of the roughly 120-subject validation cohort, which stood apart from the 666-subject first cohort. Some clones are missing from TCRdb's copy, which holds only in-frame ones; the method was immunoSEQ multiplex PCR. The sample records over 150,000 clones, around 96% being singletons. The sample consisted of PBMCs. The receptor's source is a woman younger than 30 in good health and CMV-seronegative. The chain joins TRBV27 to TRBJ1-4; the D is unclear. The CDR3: CASSSTAGLNEKLFF. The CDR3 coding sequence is TGTGCCAGCAGTTCCACCGCAGGATTAAATGAAAAACTGTTTTTT.